Listed below are T cell receptor beta chains from one sample, sequenced in a study of blood T cell repertoires in COVID-19. Data came from immunoSEQ multiplex PCR; TCRdb stores just in-frame clones and leaves some out. The sample lists 330,000 or so clones; roughly 90% were seen once. The source material was PBMCs or T cells enriched from blood (not recorded which). The origin of the receptors is a woman aged 30 to 39 who had been exposed to COVID-19. CDR3s include the opening cysteine and the closing phenylalanine or tryptophan. The D gene is left open where the match is weak. Clone size is stated in some rows and not others, as once, few, many or a class when expanded.

20 | TRBJ2-7 | TRBV19 | - | TRBD2 | CASSLRWTSGRSGRVYEQYF | TGTGCCAGTAGTCTTCGTTGGACTAGCGGGAGAAGCGGCCGAGTCTACGAGCAGTACTTC
19 | TRBJ1-1 | TRBV19 | - | - | CASSRPSGVFFDVNTEAFF | TGTGCCAGTAGTCGACCTTCAGGGGTTTTTTTTGATGTGAACACTGAAGCTTTCTTT
14 | TRBJ1-2 | TRBV7-8 | - | TRBD1 | CASRGTGKNYGYTF | TGTGCCAGCAGGGGGACAGGCAAAAACTATGGCTACACCTTC
15 | TRBJ2-7 | TRBV7-9 | - | TRBD2 | CASSSPSGTSYEQYF | TGTGCCAGCAGCTCGCCTAGCGGAACCTCCTACGAGCAGTACTTC
14 | TRBJ1-2 | TRBV7-3 | - | - | CASSPNDPSRGYTF | TGTGCCAGCAGCCCCAATGACCCCTCTAGGGGCTACACCTTC
16 | TRBJ2-6 | TRBV7-3 | - | - | CASSPQAYSGANVLTF | TGTGCCAGCAGCCCACAGGCTTACTCTGGGGCCAACGTCCTGACTTTC
15 | TRBJ1-1 | TRBV6-5 | once | - | CASSPGLNENTEAFF | TGTGCCAGCAGCCCGGGACTGAACGAGAACACTGAAGCTTTCTTT
14 | TRBJ1-1 | TRBV6-5 | - | - | CASRNPGQGTEAFF | TGTGCCAGCAGGAATCCGGGACAAGGAACTGAAGCTTTCTTT
15 | TRBJ2-7 | TRBV10-1 | - | - | CASTARLDGPYEQYF | TGCGCCAGCACTGCCCGACTAGACGGTCCCTACGAGCAGTACTTC
15 | TRBJ1-2 | TRBV18 | - | TRBD1 | CASSPPGQVLWGYTF | TGTGCCAGCTCACCACCGGGACAGGTTTTATGGGGCTACACCTTC
12 | TRBJ1-4 | TRBV9 | - | TRBD1 | CASSETTGKLFF | TGTGCCAGCAGCGAAACGACAGGGAAACTGTTTTTT
17 | TRBJ1-5 | TRBV28 | - | TRBD1 | CATNQGGQGAWGQPQHF | TGTGCCACCAACCAGGGGGGCCAGGGGGCGTGGGGTCAGCCCCAGCATTTT
13 | TRBJ2-7 | TRBV3-1/TRBV3-2 | few | - | CASSQPRGSEQYF | TGTGCCAGCAGCCAGCCGAGGGGGAGCGAGCAGTACTTC
13 | TRBJ2-7 | TRBV6-1 | - | - | CASSDLQDNEQYF | TGTGCCAGCAGTGACCTCCAGGACAACGAGCAGTACTTC
14 | TRBJ2-3 | TRBV29-1 | - | TRBD1 | CSVELDRGTDTQYF | TGCAGCGTTGAATTGGACAGGGGCACAGATACGCAGTATTTT
14 | TRBJ2-7 | TRBV3-1/TRBV3-2 | - | TRBD2 | CASGDYSAIYEQYF | TGTGCCAGCGGGGACTACTCAGCTATCTACGAGCAGTACTTC
13 | TRBJ2-5 | TRBV5-8 | - | - | CASSIGGSETQYF | TGTGCCAGCAGCATAGGGGGTTCGGAGACCCAGTACTTC
14 | TRBJ2-7 | TRBV2 | - | - | CASTRQGTTYEQYF | TGTGCCAGCACGAGGCAGGGGACTACCTACGAGCAGTACTTC
15 | TRBJ2-1 | TRBV30 | once | - | CAWSVRGSSYNEQFF | TGTGCCTGGAGTGTACGTGGGAGTAGCTACAATGAGCAGTTCTTC
15 | TRBJ2-4 | TRBV13 | - | - | CASSPSWGGENIQYF | TGTGCCAGCAGCCCCAGTTGGGGCGGAGAAAACATTCAGTACTTC
15 | TRBJ1-5 | TRBV12-5 | - | - | CASGGGGQYNQPQHF | TGTGCTAGTGGTGGCGGGGGGCAGTACAATCAGCCCCAGCATTTT
16 | TRBJ2-7 | TRBV18 | - | - | CASSPIDRLSSYEQYF | TGTGCCAGCTCACCGATCGACAGATTGAGCTCCTACGAGCAGTACTTC
15 | TRBJ1-5 | TRBV10-3 | - | TRBD1 | CAISPAGGINQPQHF | TGTGCCATCAGTCCCGCAGGGGGGATTAATCAGCCCCAGCATTTT
16 | TRBJ1-2 | TRBV19 | - | TRBD1 | CASGPTGTGVSHGYTF | TGTGCCAGTGGTCCCACCGGGACAGGGGTGTCCCATGGCTACACCTTC
16 | TRBJ1-1 | TRBV5-1 | - | - | CASSLEGVRGYTEAFF | TGCGCCAGCAGCTTGGAAGGGGTACGGGGGTACACTGAAGCTTTCTTT
16 | TRBJ2-2 | TRBV5-5 | - | - | CASSLWGQYYTGELFF | TGTGCCAGCAGCTTGTGGGGGCAGTATTACACCGGGGAGCTGTTTTTT
11 | TRBJ2-7 | TRBV12-3/TRBV12-4 | - | - | CASSRDYEQYF | TGTGCCAGCAGTCGAGACTACGAGCAGTACTTC
13 | TRBJ1-1 | TRBV3-1/TRBV3-2 | - | - | CASSQDRDTQAFF | TGTGCCAGCAGCCAAGACAGGGACACCCAAGCTTTCTTT
15 | TRBJ2-7 | TRBV7-2 | - | - | CASSLSVGGPGEQYF | TGTGCCAGCAGCTTGTCAGTCGGAGGGCCGGGAGAGCAGTACTTC
14 | TRBJ2-5 | TRBV24-1 | - | - | CATSDSVLQETQYF | TGTGCCACCAGTGATTCAGTCCTCCAAGAGACCCAGTACTTC
14 | TRBJ1-1 | TRBV19 | - | TRBD1 | CASTRQGVNTEAFF | TGTGCCAGTACCCGACAGGGGGTGAACACTGAAGCTTTCTTT
15 | TRBJ2-7 | TRBV28 | few | - | CASSLLQGVGDEQYF | TGTGCCAGCAGTTTATTACAGGGAGTTGGCGACGAGCAGTACTTC
12 | TRBJ1-4 | TRBV2 | - | - | CASRGANEKLFF | TGTGCCAGCAGAGGGGCTAATGAAAAACTGTTTTTT
14 | TRBJ1-2 | TRBV7-2 | - | TRBD1 | CASSSRQGKGGYTF | TGTGCCAGCAGCTCTAGACAGGGGAAGGGTGGCTACACCTTC
15 | TRBJ2-2 | TRBV7-9 | - | - | CASSWARGTTGELFF | TGTGCCAGCAGCTGGGCGCGGGGCACCACCGGGGAGCTGTTTTTT
15 | TRBJ1-4 | TRBV10-3 | - | - | CAISEGVVTNEKLFF | TGTGCCATCAGTGAGGGAGTAGTGACTAATGAAAAACTGTTTTTT